Ten or more counts support the clone carrying this TCR beta chain. V lost 2 bases and J 0 bases, leaving 7 bases between the germline ends. This CDR3 is built from 14 residues. The germline V gene encodes CDR1 SGHAT and CDR2 FQDESV (reference sequence). These data belong to a study of T cells after yellow fever vaccination. The study made its TCR cDNA through 5'RACE template switching. That step introduced a universal primer site along with UMIs. MiXCR, run by TCRdb on the 5' RACE reads, gives a single entry per CDR3 protein. The top ten hold about a third of the sample, which has more than 45,000 distinct CDR3 sequences, 5.5% to 6% seen once.

The sequences come from PBMCs, either bulk or a sorted T-cell subset (CD4+, CD8+, memory, or dextramer-sorted; not recorded which), collected on the day of the yellow fever booster vaccination. The sequence derives from a man aged 18 to 30 who received the YFV17D yellow fever vaccine. The rearrangement joins TRBV11-1 to TRBJ1-1; D gene unclear. The CDR3 sequence is CASSLLAMNTEAFF. DNA for the CDR3: TGTGCCAGCAGCTTACTTGCGATGAACACTGAAGCTTTCTTT.